This T cell receptor (beta chain) originates from a study of T cells in Graves' hyperthyroidism and ophthalmopathy. Findings and limits, study-wide: In blood, most of the thyroid clonotypes expanded above 0.001 were also present.

Lactation, pregnancy, other autoimmune disease or uncontrolled infection excluded patients. The CDR3 contains 13 residues. The ends lost 1 base at V and 8 bases at J; junction bases unmatched: 3. The table lists this clonotype with a few counts. Antigen specificity is unknown. Authors of the study amplified TCR beta CDR3 regions from RNA transcripts. TCR CDR3 regions were first amplified by RT-PCR with HTBI primers. TCRdb re-called the multiplex PCR reads with MiXCR, one entry per CDR3 protein. The repertoire consists of about 610,000 distinct CDR3 sequences, with 46% occurring once and the leading ten covering roughly 7.7%.

The sequencing input was peripheral blood or thyroid tissue (not recorded which). The clonotype originates from a young woman with Graves' hyperthyroidism. The V gene is TRBV12-3 or TRBV12-4, the J gene TRBJ1-2, with 8 bases matching TRBD1. The CDR3 DNA reads as TGTGCCAGCAGTTTAGGGACAGGGCGCGGCTACACCTTC. This sequence encodes CASSLGTGRGYTF.